The 23 T cell receptor beta chains given below trace back to one sample, sequenced in a study of blood T cells in healthy people across ages. A second about 6 to 11 cycle PCR used barcoded and J-beta primers. TCRdb processed the 5' RACE reads anew with MiXCR; each CDR3 protein has one entry. The sample comprises 980,000 or so distinct CDR3 sequences, roughly 43% of which are singletons, and around 15% rests with the top ten. The sequenced sample was blood. All receptors derive from a man aged 25-45 years in good health.

J is TRBJ2-7 and V is TRBV7-9, with 8 bases matching TRBD1. Germline values: CDR1 SEHNR, CDR2 FQNEAQ (reference sequence). J lost 3 bases, V lost 5 bases, and 6 bases had no gene match. The length of the CDR3 is 14 residues. The CDR3: CASSPGQADYEQYF. The CDR3 nucleotides are TGTGCCAGCAGCCCGGGACAGGCGGACTACGAGCAGTACTTC.

This clonotype was detected a few times. This rearrangement joins TRBV10-3 to TRBJ1-1; a weak D match, TRBD1 (5 bases). Trimming removed 4 bases at V and 5 bases at J, with 11 bases between. Germline CDR1 and CDR2: ENHRY and SYGVKD. This CDR3 region has 13 residues. The chain's CDR3 is CAISGREETEAFF. CDR3 coding DNA: TGTGCCATCAGTGGCAGGGAAGAGACTGAAGCTTTCTTT.

This rearrangement joins TRBV20-1 to TRBJ2-4; 9 bases agree with TRBD1. With the DNA end fitting TRBJ2-7 better, the J assignment may be wrong. The CDR3 has 15 amino acids. Germline CDR1 DFQATT, CDR2 SNEGSKA (reference sequence). The CDR3 coding sequence is TGCAGTGCTAGGGAAGGGACAGGGCTCACCTACGAGCAGTACTTC. Translating gives CSAREGTGLTYEQYF.

The rearrangement uses TRBV3-1 and TRBJ2-7; tentatively, D is TRBD2 (7 bases). This CDR3 contains 15 residues. CDR1 is LGHDT, CDR2 YNNKEL, per germline (reference sequence). Trimming removed 4 bases from V and 6 bases from J, with 19 bases in between. The CDR3 sequence is CASSLNSAGTTEQYF. The DNA for the CDR3 is TGTGCCAGCAGCCTGAATTCAGCGGGGACAACCGAGCAGTACTTC.

This clonotype appeared a few times. The chain couples TRBV24-1 to TRBJ2-3; 9 nucleotides agree with TRBD1. V lost 3 bases to trimming and J lost 4 bases; unmatched junction nucleotides: 7. The CDR3 has 16 residues. Per germline, CDR1 KGHDR and CDR2 SFDVKD. CDR3 protein: CATSDPQGQGPDTQYF. The CDR3, as DNA: TGTGCCACCAGTGATCCTCAGGGACAGGGTCCAGATACGCAGTATTTT.

Notes on this clonotype: A junction boundary mismatches the germline segment, possibly from a read error. The chain uses TRBV20-1 and TRBJ1-2, with TRBD1 identical over 7 bases. CDR3 length equals 14 residues. In germline, CDR1 is DFQATT, CDR2 SNEGSKA (reference sequence). The CDR3 bases are TGCAGTGCGAGGACAGGTCCTTCTGGCTATGGCCACACCTTC. Its protein is CSARTGPSGYGHTF.

The chain has TRBV3-1 and TRBJ2-3; D might be TRBD1 or TRBD2, each matching 5 bases. V dropped 4 bases and J dropped 2 bases, with 16 bases sitting between them. The CDR3 contains 16 residues. Germline V lookup: CDR1 LGHDT, CDR2 YNNKEL (reference sequence). CDR3 amino acids: CASSRFGTPITDTQYF. CDR3 nucleotides: TGTGCCAGCAGCCGTTTTGGGACCCCGATCACAGATACGCAGTATTTT.

V and J are TRBV6-1 and TRBJ2-3; 10 nucleotides match TRBD2. The V and J ends lost 2 bases and 2 bases, in that order; junction bases with no gene match: 10. The CDR3 runs to 18 residues. CDR1 MNHNS and CDR2 SASEGT come from the germline V gene. The CDR3 reads CASSEFLASGGFTDTQYF. CDR3 bases: TGTGCCAGCAGTGAATTCCTGGCTAGCGGGGGATTCACAGATACGCAGTATTTT.

This CDR3 reads CASPTVGSYEQYF. The CDR3 nucleotides are TGTGCCAGCCCCACGGTGGGCTCCTACGAGCAGTACTTC. This chain connects TRBV9 to TRBJ2-7; D not resolved. This CDR3 spans 13 amino acids. The V end was cut by 7 bases, the J end by 0 bases, with 11 bases between. CDR1 SGDLS and CDR2 YYNGEE come from the germline V gene.

This chain connects TRBV29-1 to TRBJ1-2; D not certain. Per the germline V gene, CDR1 is SQVTM and CDR2 is ANQGSEA. Deletions cut 3 bases from V and 3 bases from J, with 11 bases between. This CDR3 region has 13 residues. The CDR3 DNA reads TGCAGCGTTGAGACCGTTACCGACTATGGCTACACCTTC. It is translated as CSVETVTDYGYTF.

The chain employs TRBV12-3 or TRBV12-4 and TRBJ1-4; 8 nucleotides match TRBD1. There are 15 residues in the CDR3. V trimming: 7 bases; J trimming: 4 bases; junction bases outside the gene matches: 8. The CDR3 DNA follows: TGTGCCAGCAAATTACAGGGGGACGGTAATGAAAAACTGTTTTTT. Protein: CASKLQGDGNEKLFF.

The chain links TRBV7-2 to TRBJ2-3, with 8 bases identical to TRBD2. Looked up from germline, CDR1 is SGHTA and CDR2 is FQGNSA. The CDR3 is 17 residues long. The junction had 9 bases not matched to a gene; V was cut back by 4 bases and J by 0 bases. CDR3 in DNA: TGTGCCAGCAGCTCGATTACGACTAGCGCAAGCACAGATACGCAGTATTTT. Translated: CASSSITTSASTDTQYF.

The chain couples TRBV4-1 to TRBJ2-7; a possible D gene is TRBD1 (6 bases). The DNA end favors TRBJ2-5, so the J call may be wrong. CDR1 is MGHRA and CDR2 is YSYEKL in the germline V gene. The CDR3 contains 17 residues. This chain's CDR3 is CASSQTLGEQGSKTQYF. The CDR3 bases are TGCGCCAGCAGCCAAACCCTCGGAGAGCAGGGGAGTAAGACCCAGTACTTC.

This clonotype has only a few counts. V is TRBV12-3 or TRBV12-4 and J is TRBJ1-6, with TRBD1 as a possible D gene (6 bases). CDR3 size: 14 residues. V was clipped by 2 bases and J by 5 bases, with 7 bases between them. This chain's CDR3 is CASSLWTDNSPLHF. CDR3 in DNA: TGTGCCAGCAGTTTATGGACAGATAATTCACCCCTCCACTTT.

The gene calls are TRBV6-5 and TRBJ2-7; 9 nucleotides align to TRBD1. CDR3 length: 15 residues. V lost 4 bases, J lost 4 bases, and 8 bases stayed unmatched. The V gene's germline CDR1 is MNHEY and CDR2 SVGAGI. The CDR3 nucleotides read TGTGCCAGCAGTTCCCCGGGACAGGGTAAATACGAGCAGTACTTC. As protein: CASSSPGQGKYEQYF.

The chain has TRBV19 and TRBJ2-6; D unclear. This CDR3 region has 17 residues. The germline V gene has CDR1 LNHDA and CDR2 SQIVND (reference sequence). V was clipped by 3 bases and J by 0 bases, with 12 bases between them. Here the CDR3 reads CASSIYGGRSGANVLTF. The CDR3 bases are TGTGCCAGTAGTATCTACGGCGGCCGCTCTGGGGCCAACGTCCTGACTTTC.

The V call is TRBV20-1, the J call TRBJ2-6; D is ambiguous. The CDR3 covers 16 residues. The germline CDR1 and CDR2 sequences are DFQATT and SNEGSKA (reference sequence). The V end was cut by 6 bases, the J end by 1 base, with 16 bases between. CDR3 bases: TGCAGTGCCAACCTAGACCTGCAGTCTGGGGCCAACGTCCTGACTTTC. This sequence encodes CSANLDLQSGANVLTF.

This chain connects TRBV6-2 or TRBV6-3 to TRBJ2-2; D possibly corresponds to TRBD1 (5 bases). Germline CDR1 MNHEY, CDR2 SVGEGT. CDR3 length equals 15 residues. The V gene lost 2 bases and the J gene lost 4 bases, with 11 bases spanning the gap. CDR3 amino acids: CASSYAQGGTGELFF. Here the CDR3 DNA reads TGTGCCAGCAGTTACGCCCAGGGCGGCACCGGGGAGCTGTTTTTT.

The chain links TRBV15 to TRBJ2-3; the D is unclear. The length of the CDR3 is 13 residues. CDR1 and CDR2 (germline): LNHNV, YYDKDF (reference sequence). V lost 0 bases to trimming and J lost 3 bases, with 4 bases between them. This chain's CDR3 is CATSRDKTDTQYF. The CDR3 nucleotides are TGTGCCACCAGCAGAGATAAGACAGATACGCAGTATTTT.

On this clonotype itself: Just one base apart from a much larger clone, this may be a read error. The rearrangement uses TRBV4-3 and TRBJ2-5; tentative D call: TRBD1 (6 bases). Per germline, CDR1 LGHNA and CDR2 YSLEER. Trimming left V 8 bases short and J 1 base short, with 14 bases between. The CDR3 totals 14 residues. CDR3 loop: CASGLGQLQETQYF. CDR3 DNA sequence: TGCGCCAGCGGCCTAGGACAGCTCCAAGAGACCCAGTACTTC.

The rearrangement links TRBV20-1 to TRBJ1-5; 10 bases map to TRBD1. V shed 3 bases and J 6 bases; nucleotides not matched to a gene: 2. Germline lookup yields CDR1 DFQATT and CDR2 SNEGSKA (reference sequence). The CDR3 spans 13 residues. The CDR3, as DNA: TGCAGTGCTAGGAGGACAGGGGGTCAGCCCCAGCATTTT. It encodes CSARRTGGQPQHF.

The chain uses TRBV29-1 and TRBJ1-5; the D is unclear. The CDR3 has 15 amino acids. The germline V gene encodes CDR1 SQVTM and CDR2 ANQGSEA. The V end was cut by 7 bases, the J end by 2 bases, with 18 bases between. CDR3 region: CSALIPGLGNQPQHF. In nucleotides, the CDR3 is TGCAGCGCTCTAATTCCGGGTTTAGGCAATCAGCCCCAGCATTTT.

The sample holds a few counts of this clonotype. V is TRBV14 and J is TRBJ2-7; D tentatively reads TRBD1 or TRBD2 (5 bases each). The V gene lost 1 base and the J gene lost 6 bases, with 16 bases spanning the gap. Germline V gene sequence: CDR1 SGHDN, CDR2 FVKESK. The CDR3 loop spans 15 amino acids. As DNA, the CDR3 is TGTGCCAGCAGCCAAGTCGATCTCTCAGGGAGCGAGCAGTACTTC. Residues: CASSQVDLSGSEQYF.